This T cell receptor (beta chain) was observed in a study of blood T cell repertoires in COVID-19. How the authors handled the data: Researchers report that nucleated cell counts were estimated from reference gene primer amplification. Measured with immunoSEQ multiplex PCR; TCRdb has only the in-frame clones, and not every one. V and J calls and clone size are copied from that table; D and trimming were computed from the DNA. The sample contains about 130,000 clones, approximately 74% of which appear only once. V was trimmed by 4 bases and J by 3 bases, leaving 16 bases between them. Germline V gene data show CDR1 as SGHTS and CDR2 as YDEGEE. The CDR3 is 15 amino acids. This clone has only one observation.

The source is a woman aged 70-85 years with acute or convalescent COVID-19. The sample consisted of peripheral blood. This sequence joins TRBV5-8 and TRBJ1-2; D is perhaps TRBD1 (5 bases). The DNA of the CDR3 is TGTGCCAGCAGCCCGGTGGGAGGGGAATACTATGGCTACACCTTC. Translating it yields CASSPVGGEYYGYTF.